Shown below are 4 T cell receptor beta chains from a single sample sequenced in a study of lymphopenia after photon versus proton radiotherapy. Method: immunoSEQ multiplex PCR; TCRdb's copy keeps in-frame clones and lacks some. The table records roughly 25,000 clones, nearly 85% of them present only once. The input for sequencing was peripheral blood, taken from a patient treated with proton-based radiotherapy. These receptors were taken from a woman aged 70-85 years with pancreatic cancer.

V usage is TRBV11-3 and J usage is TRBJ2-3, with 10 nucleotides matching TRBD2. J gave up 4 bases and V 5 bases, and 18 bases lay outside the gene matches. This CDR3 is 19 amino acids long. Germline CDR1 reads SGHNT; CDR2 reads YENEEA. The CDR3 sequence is CASSPIGVSSGRRSDTQYF. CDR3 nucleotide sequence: TGTGCCAGCAGCCCGATCGGAGTGTCTAGCGGGAGAAGATCAGATACGCAGTATTTT.

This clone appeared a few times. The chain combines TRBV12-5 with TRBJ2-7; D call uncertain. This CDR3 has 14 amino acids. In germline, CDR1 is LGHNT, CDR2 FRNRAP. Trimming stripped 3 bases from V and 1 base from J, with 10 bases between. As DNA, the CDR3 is TGTGCTAGTGGTTTAGGTGGCAATTCCTACGAGCAGTACTTC. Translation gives CASGLGGNSYEQYF. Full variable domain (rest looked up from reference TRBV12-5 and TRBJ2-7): DARVTQTPRHKVTEMGQEVTMRCQPILGHNTVFWYRQTMMQGLELLAYFRNRAPLDDSGMPKDRFSAEMPDATLATLKIQPSEPRDSAVYFCASGLGGNSYEQYFGPGTRLTVT.

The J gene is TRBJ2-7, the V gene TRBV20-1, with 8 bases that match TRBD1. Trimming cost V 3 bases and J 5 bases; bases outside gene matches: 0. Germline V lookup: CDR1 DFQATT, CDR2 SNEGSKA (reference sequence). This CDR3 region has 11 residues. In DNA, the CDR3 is TGCAGTGCTAGGGACAGGGACGAGCAGTACTTC. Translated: CSARDRDEQYF.

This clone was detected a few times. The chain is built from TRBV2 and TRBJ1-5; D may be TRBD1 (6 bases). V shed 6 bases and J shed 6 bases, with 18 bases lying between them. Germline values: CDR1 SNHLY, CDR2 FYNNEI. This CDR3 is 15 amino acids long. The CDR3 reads CASRGSTGSGQPQHF. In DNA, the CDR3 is TGTGCCAGCAGAGGTAGTACAGGGTCGGGTCAGCCCCAGCATTTT.